This paragraph reports one T cell receptor (beta chain). The sample comes from a study of chemoradiotherapy in HPV16-positive cancers. The method was immunoSEQ multiplex PCR; TCRdb's version includes in-frame clones alone and lacks a portion of them. The data hold 12,000 or so clones, with roughly nine tenths observed a single time. The CDR3 has 14 residues. Germline values: CDR1 SGHDT, CDR2 YYEEEE. The trim removed 6 bases at V and 3 bases at J, leaving 6 bases unmatched. The source material was blood, sampled from a patient who underwent chemoradiotherapy. The sequence came from a human donor with HPV-associated anogenital cancer. The genes are TRBV5-6 and TRBJ2-5; 9 bases are shared with TRBD2. This CDR3 is CASNERGVKETQYF. The CDR3, as DNA: TGTGCCAGCAACGAGCGGGGGGTGAAAGAGACCCAGTACTTC.